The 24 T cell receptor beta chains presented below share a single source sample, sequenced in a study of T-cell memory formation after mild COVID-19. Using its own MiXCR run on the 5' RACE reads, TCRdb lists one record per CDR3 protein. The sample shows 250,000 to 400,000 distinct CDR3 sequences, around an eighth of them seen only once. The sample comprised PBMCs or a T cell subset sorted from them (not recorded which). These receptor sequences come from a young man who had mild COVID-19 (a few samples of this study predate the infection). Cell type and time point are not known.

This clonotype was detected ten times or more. For the CDR3, the DNA is TGCGCCAGCAGTTGGGACGGCTACAATGAGCAGTTCTTC. Protein product: CASSWDGYNEQFF. The chain carries TRBV5-1 and TRBJ2-1; D assignment may be TRBD1 or TRBD2 (5 bases each). The germline CDR1 and CDR2 sequences are SGHRS and YFSETQ. V lost 5 bases, J lost 3 bases, and 9 bases lay in between. The CDR3 runs to 13 residues.

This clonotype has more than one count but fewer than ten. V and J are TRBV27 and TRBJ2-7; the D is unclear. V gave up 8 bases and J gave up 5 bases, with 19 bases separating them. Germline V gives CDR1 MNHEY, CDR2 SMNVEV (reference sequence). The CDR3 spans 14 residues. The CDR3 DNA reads TGTGCCAGCGCCGGTTTATGGTGGTGGCACGAGCAGTACTTC. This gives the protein CASAGLWWWHEQYF.

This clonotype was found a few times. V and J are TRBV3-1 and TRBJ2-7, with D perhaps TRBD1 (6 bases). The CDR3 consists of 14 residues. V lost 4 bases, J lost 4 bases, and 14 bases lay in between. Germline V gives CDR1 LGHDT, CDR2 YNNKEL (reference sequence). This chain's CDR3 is CASSRSGTNYEQYV. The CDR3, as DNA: TGTGCCAGCAGCCGATCGGGGACAAATTACGAGCAGTACGTC.

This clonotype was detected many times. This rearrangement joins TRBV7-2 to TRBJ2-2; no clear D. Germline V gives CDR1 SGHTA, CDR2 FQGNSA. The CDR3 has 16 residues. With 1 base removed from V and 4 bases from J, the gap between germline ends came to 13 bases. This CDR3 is CASSLGRWGATGELFF. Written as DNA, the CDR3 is TGTGCCAGCAGCTTAGGCCGTTGGGGTGCCACCGGGGAGCTGTTTTTT.

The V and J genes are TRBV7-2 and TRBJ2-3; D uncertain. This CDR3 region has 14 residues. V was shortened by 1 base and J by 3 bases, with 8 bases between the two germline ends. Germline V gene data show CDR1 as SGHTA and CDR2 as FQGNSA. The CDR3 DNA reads TGTGCCAGCAGCTTAGGAACGCAGACAGATACGCAGTATTTT. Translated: CASSLGTQTDTQYF.

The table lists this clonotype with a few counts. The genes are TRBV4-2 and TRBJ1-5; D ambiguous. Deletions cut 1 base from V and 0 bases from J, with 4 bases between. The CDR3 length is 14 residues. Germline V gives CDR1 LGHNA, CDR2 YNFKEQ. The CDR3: CASSQGSSNQPQHF. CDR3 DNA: TGTGCCAGCAGCCAAGGGAGTAGCAATCAGCCCCAGCATTTT.

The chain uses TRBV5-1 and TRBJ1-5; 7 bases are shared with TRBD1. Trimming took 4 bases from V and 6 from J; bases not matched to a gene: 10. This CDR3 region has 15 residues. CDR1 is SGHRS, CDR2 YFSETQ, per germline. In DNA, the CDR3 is TGCGCCAGCAGCCCGGAAGGGGGCGCGGGTCAGCCCCAGCATTTT. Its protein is CASSPEGGAGQPQHF.

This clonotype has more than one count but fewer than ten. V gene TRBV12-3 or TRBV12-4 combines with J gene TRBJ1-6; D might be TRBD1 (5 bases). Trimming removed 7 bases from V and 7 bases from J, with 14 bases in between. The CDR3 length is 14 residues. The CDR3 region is CASMEGRRNSPLHF. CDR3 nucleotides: TGTGCCAGCATGGAGGGGCGGAGGAATTCACCCCTCCACTTT.

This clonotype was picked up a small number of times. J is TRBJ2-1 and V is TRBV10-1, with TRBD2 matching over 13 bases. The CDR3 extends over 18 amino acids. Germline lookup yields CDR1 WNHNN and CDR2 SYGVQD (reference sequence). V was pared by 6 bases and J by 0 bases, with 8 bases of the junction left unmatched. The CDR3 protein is CASSGLAGAQSSYNEQFF. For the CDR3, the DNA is TGCGCCAGCAGCGGACTAGCGGGGGCCCAAAGCTCCTACAATGAGCAGTTCTTC.

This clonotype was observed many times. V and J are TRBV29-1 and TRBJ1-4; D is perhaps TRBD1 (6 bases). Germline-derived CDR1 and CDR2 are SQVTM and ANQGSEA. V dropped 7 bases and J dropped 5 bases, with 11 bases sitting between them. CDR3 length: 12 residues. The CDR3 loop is CSGWTANEKLFF. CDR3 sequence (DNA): TGCAGCGGTTGGACAGCGAATGAAAAACTGTTTTTT.

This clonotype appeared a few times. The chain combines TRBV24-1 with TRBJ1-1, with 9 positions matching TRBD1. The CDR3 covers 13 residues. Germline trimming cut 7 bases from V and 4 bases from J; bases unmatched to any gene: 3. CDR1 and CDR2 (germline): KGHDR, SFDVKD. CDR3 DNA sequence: TGTGCCACCAGAGAGACAGGGGGCACTGAAGCTTTCTTT. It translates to CATRETGGTEAFF.

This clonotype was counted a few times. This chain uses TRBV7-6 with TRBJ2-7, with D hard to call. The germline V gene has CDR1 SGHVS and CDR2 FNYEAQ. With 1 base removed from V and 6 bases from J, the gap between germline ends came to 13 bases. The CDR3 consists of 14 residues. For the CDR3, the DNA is TGTGCCAGCAGCTTAGAATCCACCTTTGGCGAGCAGTACGTC. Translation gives CASSLESTFGEQYV.

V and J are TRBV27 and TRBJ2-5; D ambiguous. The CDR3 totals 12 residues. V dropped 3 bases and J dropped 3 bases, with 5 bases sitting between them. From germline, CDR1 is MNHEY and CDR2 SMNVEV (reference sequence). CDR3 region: CASSLYEETQYF. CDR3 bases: TGTGCCAGCAGTTTGTACGAAGAGACCCAGTACTTC.

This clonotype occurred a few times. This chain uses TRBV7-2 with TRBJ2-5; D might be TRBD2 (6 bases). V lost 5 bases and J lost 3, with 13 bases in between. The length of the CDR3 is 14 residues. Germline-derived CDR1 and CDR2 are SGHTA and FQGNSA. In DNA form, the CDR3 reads TGTGCCAGCAGCCGCGGGGATCTCAAAGAGACCCAGTACTTC. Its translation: CASSRGDLKETQYF.

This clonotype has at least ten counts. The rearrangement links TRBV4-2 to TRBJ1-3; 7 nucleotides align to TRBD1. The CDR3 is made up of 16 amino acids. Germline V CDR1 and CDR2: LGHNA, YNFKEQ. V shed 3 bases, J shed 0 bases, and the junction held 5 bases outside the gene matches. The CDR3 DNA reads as TGTGCCAGCAGCCACCGGGACAGCCCCTCTGGAAACACCATATATTTT. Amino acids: CASSHRDSPSGNTIYF.

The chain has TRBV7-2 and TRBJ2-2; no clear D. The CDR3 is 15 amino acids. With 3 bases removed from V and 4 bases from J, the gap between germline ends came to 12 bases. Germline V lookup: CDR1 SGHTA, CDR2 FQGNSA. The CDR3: CASSFTPGSTGELFF. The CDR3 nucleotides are TGTGCCAGCAGCTTTACACCTGGGTCCACCGGGGAGCTGTTTTTT.

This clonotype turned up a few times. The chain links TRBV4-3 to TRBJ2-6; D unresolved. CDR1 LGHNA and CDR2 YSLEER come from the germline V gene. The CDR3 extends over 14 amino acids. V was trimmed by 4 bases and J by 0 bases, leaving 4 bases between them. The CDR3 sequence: CASSPFSGANVLTF. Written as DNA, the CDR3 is TGCGCCAGCAGCCCGTTCTCTGGGGCCAACGTCCTGACTTTC.

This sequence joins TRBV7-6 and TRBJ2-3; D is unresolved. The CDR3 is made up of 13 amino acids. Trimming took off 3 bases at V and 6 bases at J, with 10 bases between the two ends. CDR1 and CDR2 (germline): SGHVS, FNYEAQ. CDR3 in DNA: TGTGCCAGCAGCTTTGGGCGTTTGGATACGCAGTATTTT. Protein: CASSFGRLDTQYF.

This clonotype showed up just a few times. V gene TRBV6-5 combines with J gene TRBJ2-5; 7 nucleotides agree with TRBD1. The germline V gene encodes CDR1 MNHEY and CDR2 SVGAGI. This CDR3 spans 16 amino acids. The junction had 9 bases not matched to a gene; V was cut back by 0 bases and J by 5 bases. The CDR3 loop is CASSYSSTGLGETQYF. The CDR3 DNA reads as TGTGCCAGCAGTTACTCTTCGACAGGGCTGGGGGAGACCCAGTACTTC.

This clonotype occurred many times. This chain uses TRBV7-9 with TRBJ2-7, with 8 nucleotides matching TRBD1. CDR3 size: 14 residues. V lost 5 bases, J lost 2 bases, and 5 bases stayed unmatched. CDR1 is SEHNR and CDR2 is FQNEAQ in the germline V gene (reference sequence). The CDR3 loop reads CASSRTGPTYEQYF. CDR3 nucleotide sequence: TGTGCCAGCAGCCGGACAGGGCCTACCTACGAGCAGTACTTC.

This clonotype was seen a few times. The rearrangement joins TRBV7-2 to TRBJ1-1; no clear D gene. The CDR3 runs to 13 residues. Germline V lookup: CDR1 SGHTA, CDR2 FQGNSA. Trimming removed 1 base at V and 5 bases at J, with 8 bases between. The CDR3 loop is CASSLGPRTEAFF. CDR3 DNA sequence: TGTGCCAGCAGCTTAGGACCAAGGACTGAAGCTTTCTTT.

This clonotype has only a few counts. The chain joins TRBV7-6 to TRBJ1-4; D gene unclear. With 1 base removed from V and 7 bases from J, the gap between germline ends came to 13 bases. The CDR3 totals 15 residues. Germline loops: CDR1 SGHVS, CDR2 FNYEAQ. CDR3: CASSLVGRRGEKLFF. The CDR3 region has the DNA TGTGCCAGCAGCTTAGTTGGCAGACGGGGTGAAAAACTGTTTTTT.

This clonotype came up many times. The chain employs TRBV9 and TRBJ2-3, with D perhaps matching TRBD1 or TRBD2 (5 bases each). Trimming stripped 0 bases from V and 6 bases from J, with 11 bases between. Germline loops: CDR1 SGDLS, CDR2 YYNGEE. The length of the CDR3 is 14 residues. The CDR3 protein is CASSVAPGADTQYF. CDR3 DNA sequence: TGTGCCAGCAGCGTAGCGCCCGGGGCCGATACGCAGTATTTT.

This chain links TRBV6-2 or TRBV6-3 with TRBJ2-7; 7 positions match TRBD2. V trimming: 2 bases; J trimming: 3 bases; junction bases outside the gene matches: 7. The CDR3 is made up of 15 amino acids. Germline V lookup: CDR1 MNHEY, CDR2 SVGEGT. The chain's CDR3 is CASSYAARGDYEQYF. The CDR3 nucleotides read TGTGCCAGCAGTTACGCGGCCCGGGGGGACTACGAGCAGTACTTC.